The 2 T cell receptor beta chains listed next were all sequenced from one sample in a study of PD-1 blockade in classical Hodgkin lymphoma. Profiled with immunoSEQ multiplex PCR; TCRdb holds only in-frame clones, not every one. The data show 25,000 to 30,000 clones, with approximately 80% seen just once and around 20% held by the top ten. Time point described: cycle 4 day 1 (C4D1), after less than seven weeks of nivolumab. Every patient had relapsed following autologous stem cell transplantation, and cohorts differed in brentuximab vedotin exposure. The specimen was peripheral blood mononuclear cells (PBMCs), collected before the fourth cycle of nivolumab. The receptors shown here come from a human donor with classical Hodgkin lymphoma.

The rearrangement links TRBV19 to TRBJ2-3; 12 bases are shared with TRBD1. CDR1 and CDR2 (germline): LNHDA, SQIVND (reference sequence). Trimming at V came to 5 bases and at J to 6 bases, leaving 6 bases not matched to a gene. This CDR3 is 15 amino acids long. CDR3 sequence reads: CASSPPGQGADTQYF. CDR3 in DNA: TGTGCCAGTAGTCCGCCGGGACAGGGGGCGGATACGCAGTATTTT.

The chain carries TRBV5-5 and TRBJ2-5, with D unclear. The CDR3 extends over 14 amino acids. CDR1 is SGHKS, CDR2 YYEKEE, per germline (reference sequence). Trimming shortened V by 0 bases and J by 7 bases, and 13 bases separated the two germline ends. CDR3 in DNA: TGTGCCAGCAGCTTGGAGACGGCTCTCGGGACCCAGTACTTC. As protein: CASSLETALGTQYF.